Below, one T cell receptor beta chain is given with its context. The data are from a study of OX40 agonist ivuxolimab in advanced cancers. Sequencing used immunoSEQ multiplex PCR; TCRdb keeps in-frame clones, though not all of them. In the table there are tens of thousands of clones, roughly 80% of which are singletons. CDR1 is SGHRS, CDR2 YFSETQ, per germline. This CDR3 comprises 16 residues. V was clipped by 0 bases and J by 5 bases; unmatched bases: 5. Source: CD4+ or CD8+ T cells sorted from blood, taken in a trial of the OX40 agonist ivuxolimab. The rearrangement joins TRBV5-1 to TRBJ1-6; 7 bases agree with TRBD1. The clonotype originates from an adult with an advanced solid tumor such as melanoma, head and neck, liver or kidney cancer. Here the CDR3 DNA reads TGCGCCAGCAGCTTGGGGGACAGAGCTAATAATTCACCCCTCCACTTT. It is translated as CASSLGDRANNSPLHF.